The sequence of this TCR beta chain was determined in a study of shared clonotypes between healthy human individuals. Profiled with immunoSEQ multiplex PCR; TCRdb holds only in-frame clones, not every one. The sample has fewer than 400,000 clones, roughly 70% seen once; the top ten hold approximately 10%. The J segment lost 7 bases and the V segment lost 3 bases, leaving 9 bases of the junction unmatched. The CDR3 totals 15 residues. Per the germline V gene, CDR1 is SGDLS and CDR2 is YYNGEE. A single count supports this clone. The sequencing sample was made of memory CD4+ T cells sorted from blood. Indicated subset: CD45RA-negative fraction. The source is a man between 25 and 39 years old in good health. The rearrangement links TRBV9 to TRBJ2-1; TRBD2 matches at 8 bases. The CDR3: CASSGYSGSSNEQFF. The CDR3 region has the DNA TGTGCCAGCAGCGGATACAGCGGGAGTAGTAATGAGCAGTTCTTC.